The sequence of this TCR beta chain was determined in a study of blood T cell repertoires in COVID-19. Study overall: Some COVID-19 samples were acute and others convalescent; all came from the United States, Italy and Spain. T cells, B-cell-depleted T cells, or PBMCs provided the cDNA or gDNA that served as material.

CDR3 size: 19 residues. Trimming at V came to 2 bases and at J to 4 bases, leaving 11 bases not matched to a gene. The V gene's germline CDR1 is MNHNS and CDR2 SASEGT. Profiled with immunoSEQ multiplex PCR; TCRdb holds only in-frame clones, not every one. The profile shows around 140,000 clones, 80% of them singletons. This receptor was obtained from a man between 70 and 80 years old who had recovered from COVID-19. V is TRBV6-1 and J is TRBJ2-5; 15 nucleotides match TRBD2. Source material: peripheral blood. Here the CDR3 reads CASSEFGLAGGPGRETQYF. CDR3 nucleotides: TGTGCCAGCAGTGAATTTGGACTAGCGGGAGGGCCTGGTCGAGAGACCCAGTACTTC.